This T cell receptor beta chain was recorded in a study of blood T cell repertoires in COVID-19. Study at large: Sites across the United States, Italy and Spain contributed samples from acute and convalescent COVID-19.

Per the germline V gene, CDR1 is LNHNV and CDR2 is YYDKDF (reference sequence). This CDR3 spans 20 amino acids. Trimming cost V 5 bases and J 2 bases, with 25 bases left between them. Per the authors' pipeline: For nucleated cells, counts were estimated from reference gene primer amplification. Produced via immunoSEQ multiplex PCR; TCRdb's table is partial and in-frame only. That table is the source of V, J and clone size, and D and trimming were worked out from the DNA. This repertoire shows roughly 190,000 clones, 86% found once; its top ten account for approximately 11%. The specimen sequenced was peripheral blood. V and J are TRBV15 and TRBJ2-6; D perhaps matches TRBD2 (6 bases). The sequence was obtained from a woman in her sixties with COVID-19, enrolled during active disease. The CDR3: CATSFLRQSWAGTGANVLTF. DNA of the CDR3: TGTGCCACCAGCTTTTTGCGGCAGTCATGGGCGGGGACTGGGGCCAACGTCCTGACTTTC.